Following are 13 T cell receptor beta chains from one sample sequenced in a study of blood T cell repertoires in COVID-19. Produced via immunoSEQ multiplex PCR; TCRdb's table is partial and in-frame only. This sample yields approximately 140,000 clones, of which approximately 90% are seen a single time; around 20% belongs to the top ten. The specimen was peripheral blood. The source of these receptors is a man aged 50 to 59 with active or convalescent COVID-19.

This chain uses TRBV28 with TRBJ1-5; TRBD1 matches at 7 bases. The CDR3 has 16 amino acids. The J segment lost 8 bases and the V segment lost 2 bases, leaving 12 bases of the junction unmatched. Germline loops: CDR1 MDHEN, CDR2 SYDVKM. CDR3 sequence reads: CASSLTPTGAWEPQHF. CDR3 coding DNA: TGTGCCAGCAGTTTAACTCCTACAGGGGCTTGGGAGCCCCAGCATTTT.

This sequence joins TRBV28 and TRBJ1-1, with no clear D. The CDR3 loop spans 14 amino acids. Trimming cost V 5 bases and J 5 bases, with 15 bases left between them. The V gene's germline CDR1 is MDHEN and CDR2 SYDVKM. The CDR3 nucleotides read TGTGCCAGCAGTGCGGACTTCCGAAGGACTGAAGCTTTCTTT. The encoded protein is CASSADFRRTEAFF.

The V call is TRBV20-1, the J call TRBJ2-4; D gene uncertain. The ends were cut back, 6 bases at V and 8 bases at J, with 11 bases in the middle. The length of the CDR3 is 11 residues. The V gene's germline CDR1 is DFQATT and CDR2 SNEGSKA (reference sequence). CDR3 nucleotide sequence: TGCAGTGCCGGCGGCGCGGACATTCAGTACTTC. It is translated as CSAGGADIQYF.

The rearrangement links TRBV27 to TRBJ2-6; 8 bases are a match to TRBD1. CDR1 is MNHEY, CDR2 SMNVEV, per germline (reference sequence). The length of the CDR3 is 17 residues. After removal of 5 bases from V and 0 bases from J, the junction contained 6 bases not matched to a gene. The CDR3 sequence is CASSTGQGPSGANVLTF. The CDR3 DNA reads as TGTGCCAGCAGTACCGGACAGGGTCCCTCTGGGGCCAACGTCCTGACTTTC.

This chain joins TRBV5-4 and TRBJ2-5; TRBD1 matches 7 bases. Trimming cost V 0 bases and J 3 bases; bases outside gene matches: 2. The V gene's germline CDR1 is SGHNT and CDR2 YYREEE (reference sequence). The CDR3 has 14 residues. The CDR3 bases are TGTGCCAGCAGCTTGGAGACAGGGAAAGAGACCCAGTACTTC. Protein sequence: CASSLETGKETQYF.

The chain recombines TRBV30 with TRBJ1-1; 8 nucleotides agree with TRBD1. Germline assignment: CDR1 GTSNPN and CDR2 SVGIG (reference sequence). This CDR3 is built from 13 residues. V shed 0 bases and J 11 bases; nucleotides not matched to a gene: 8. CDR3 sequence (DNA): TGTGCCTGGAGTGTGGCAGGGGGCAGTCGGGCTTTCTTT. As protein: CAWSVAGGSRAFF.

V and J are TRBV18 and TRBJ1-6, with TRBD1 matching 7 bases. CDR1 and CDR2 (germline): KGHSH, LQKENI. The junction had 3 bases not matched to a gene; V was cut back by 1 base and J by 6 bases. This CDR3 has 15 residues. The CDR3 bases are TGTGCCAGCTCACCACTGGGACAGTCTAATTCACCCCTCCACTTT. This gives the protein CASSPLGQSNSPLHF.

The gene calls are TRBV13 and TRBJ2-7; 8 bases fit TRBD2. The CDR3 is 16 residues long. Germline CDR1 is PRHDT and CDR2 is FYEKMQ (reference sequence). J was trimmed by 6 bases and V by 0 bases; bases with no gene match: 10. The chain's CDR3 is CASSLGLSGILSEQYF. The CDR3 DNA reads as TGTGCCAGCAGCTTAGGTCTTAGCGGGATACTCTCCGAGCAGTACTTC.

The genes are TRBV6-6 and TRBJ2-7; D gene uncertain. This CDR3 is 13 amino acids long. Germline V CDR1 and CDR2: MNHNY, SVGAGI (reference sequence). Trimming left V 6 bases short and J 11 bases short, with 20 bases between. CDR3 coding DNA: TGTGCCAGCAGCTACCATGGGCCCTCCGGAAAGTACTTC. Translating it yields CASSYHGPSGKYF.

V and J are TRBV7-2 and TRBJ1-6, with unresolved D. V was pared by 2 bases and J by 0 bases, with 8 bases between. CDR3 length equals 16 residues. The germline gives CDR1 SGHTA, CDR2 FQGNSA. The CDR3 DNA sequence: TGTGCCAGCAGCTTATTAGGGAGCTCCTATAATTCACCCCTCCACTTT. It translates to CASSLLGSSYNSPLHF.

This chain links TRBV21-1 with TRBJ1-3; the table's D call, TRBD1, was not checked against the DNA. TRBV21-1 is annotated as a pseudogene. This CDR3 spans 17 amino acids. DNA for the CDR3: TGTGCCAGCAGAGTCAGAACAGACAGGGTGGAGGGAAACACCATATATTTT. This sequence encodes CASRVRTDRVEGNTIYF.

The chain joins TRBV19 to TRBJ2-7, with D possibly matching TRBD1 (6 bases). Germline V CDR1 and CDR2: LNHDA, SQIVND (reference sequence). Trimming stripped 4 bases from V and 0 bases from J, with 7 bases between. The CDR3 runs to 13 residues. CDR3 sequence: CASSRTVSYEQYF. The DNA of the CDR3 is TGTGCCAGTAGTAGGACAGTCTCCTACGAGCAGTACTTC.

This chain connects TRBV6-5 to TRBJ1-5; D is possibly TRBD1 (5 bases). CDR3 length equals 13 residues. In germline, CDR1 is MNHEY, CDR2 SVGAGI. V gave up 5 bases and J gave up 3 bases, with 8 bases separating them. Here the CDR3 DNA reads TGTGCCAGCAGTCGACAGATCAATCAGCCCCAGCATTTT. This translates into CASSRQINQPQHF.